Each of the 19 T cell receptor beta chains below was sequenced from the same sample in a study of CD8 T cells in Susac syndrome. RNA totalling about 0.45 to 1 ug underwent reverse transcription with random hexamers. MiXCR was run by TCRdb on the immunoSEQ multiplex PCR reads, yielding one entry per CDR3 protein. The repertoire includes 95,000 to 150,000 distinct CDR3 sequences, 90% to 95% of them detected once, and roughly 0.095% sits in the top ten. Sequenced: CD4+ T cells from PBMCs. All receptors derive from a human donor in good health.

This sequence joins TRBV2 and TRBJ2-1, with 9 nucleotides matching TRBD2. Germline CDR1 is SNHLY and CDR2 is FYNNEI. The CDR3 has 16 amino acids. J lost 8 bases, V lost 6 bases, and 14 bases had no gene match. CDR3 in amino acids: CASRRGKGLALDEQFF. The CDR3 DNA reads as TGTGCCAGCAGGAGGGGGAAGGGACTAGCTCTAGATGAGCAGTTCTTC.

The V call is TRBV20-1, the J call TRBJ2-3; the D gene could be TRBD1 or TRBD2 (5 bases each). CDR1 is DFQATT, CDR2 SNEGSKA, per germline (reference sequence). The CDR3 length is 14 residues. With 6 bases removed from V and 5 bases from J, the gap between germline ends came to 18 bases. CDR3 sequence reads: CSAVPGTTQDTQYF. DNA for the CDR3: TGCAGTGCCGTTCCCGGGACCACACAAGATACGCAGTATTTT.

The J gene is TRBJ2-2, the V gene TRBV27; 8 nucleotides line up with TRBD1. CDR1 and CDR2 from the germline V gene are MNHEY and SMNVEV (reference sequence). The ends lost 3 bases at V and 5 bases at J; junction bases unmatched: 5. This CDR3 contains 15 residues. Here the CDR3 reads CASSFGTGSTGELFF. CDR3 nucleotides: TGTGCCAGCAGTTTCGGGACAGGTTCAACCGGGGAGCTGTTTTTT.

The V and J genes are TRBV2 and TRBJ2-7; a possible D gene is TRBD1 (6 bases). The germline V gene has CDR1 SNHLY and CDR2 FYNNEI. V lost 7 bases, J lost 2 bases, and 9 bases lay in between. The length of the CDR3 is 12 residues. The CDR3 spells CASKQGPYEQYF. CDR3 sequence (DNA): TGTGCCAGCAAGCAGGGGCCCTACGAGCAGTACTTC.

The chain has TRBV20-1 and TRBJ1-5, with 10 bases identical to TRBD1. This CDR3 region has 14 residues. Germline trimming cut 3 bases from V and 3 bases from J; bases unmatched to any gene: 2. Per germline, CDR1 DFQATT and CDR2 SNEGSKA (reference sequence). The chain's CDR3 is CSARTGGLNQPQHF. CDR3 bases: TGCAGTGCTAGGACAGGGGGCCTCAATCAGCCCCAGCATTTT.

V and J are TRBV29-1 and TRBJ1-1, with D maybe TRBD1 (5 bases). Germline CDR1 reads SQVTM; CDR2 reads ANQGSEA. V was cut by 6 bases and J by 3 bases, with 23 bases left in between. CDR3 size: 16 residues. CDR3 in amino acids: CSVKSLWDLRDTEAFF. The DNA for the CDR3 is TGCAGCGTGAAAAGTCTTTGGGACCTAAGAGACACTGAAGCTTTCTTT.

The V and J genes are TRBV29-1 and TRBJ2-5; 7 bases map to TRBD1. The CDR3 runs to 12 residues. Per the germline V gene, CDR1 is SQVTM and CDR2 is ANQGSEA. Trimming cost V 3 bases and J 5 bases; bases outside gene matches: 3. DNA for the CDR3: TGCAGCGTTGATAAAGGGGGCGAGACCCAGTACTTC. It specifies CSVDKGGETQYF.

This chain links TRBV4-3 with TRBJ2-2; a weak D match, TRBD1 (6 bases). The CDR3 runs to 17 residues. In germline, CDR1 is LGHNA, CDR2 YSLEER. Trimming shortened V by 0 bases and J by 2 bases, and 13 bases separated the two germline ends. This CDR3 is CASSQEYRAANTGELFF. As DNA, the CDR3 is TGCGCCAGCAGCCAAGAATACAGGGCGGCTAACACCGGGGAGCTGTTTTTT.

V and J are TRBV6-5 and TRBJ2-5, with TRBD2 as a possible D gene (6 bases). Trimming left V 0 bases short and J 3 bases short, with 17 bases between. Germline lookup yields CDR1 MNHEY and CDR2 SVGAGI. The CDR3 extends over 17 amino acids. This CDR3 is CASSYSAGAGSEETQYF. The CDR3 region has the DNA TGTGCCAGCAGTTACTCGGCCGGGGCGGGATCGGAAGAGACCCAGTACTTC.

The CDR3: CASSPPERDIQKPKQYF. CDR3 DNA sequence: TGTGCCAGCTCACCACCCGAGCGGGACATACAGAAACCTAAGCAGTACTTC. The chain carries TRBV18 and TRBJ2-7; tentatively, D is TRBD2 (7 bases). The ends were cut back, 0 bases at V and 8 bases at J, with 23 bases in the middle. Germline V CDR1 and CDR2: KGHSH, LQKENI. The CDR3 totals 17 residues.

The rearrangement links TRBV30 to TRBJ2-1; 11 bases map to TRBD2. J gave up 7 bases and V 0 bases, and 5 bases lay outside the gene matches. CDR3 length: 15 residues. CDR1 and CDR2 from the germline V gene are GTSNPN and SVGIG (reference sequence). For the CDR3, the DNA is TGTGCCTGGAGTGTAAGACTAGCGGGACTGAATGAGCAGTTCTTC. Its protein product is CAWSVRLAGLNEQFF.

The rearrangement uses TRBV18 and TRBJ2-3; D remains ambiguous. Per germline, CDR1 KGHSH and CDR2 LQKENI. There are 14 residues in the CDR3. Trimming removed 2 bases from V and 4 bases from J, with 10 bases in between. The CDR3 DNA sequence: TGTGCCAGCTCACCAACTAACTACCCAGATACGCAGTATTTT. Residues: CASSPTNYPDTQYF.

This clonotype was detected only once. This chain joins TRBV19 and TRBJ2-1; the match to TRBD2 covers 8 bases. CDR3 length: 13 residues. The V gene's germline CDR1 is LNHDA and CDR2 SQIVND (reference sequence). V lost 9 bases to trimming and J lost 5 bases; unmatched junction nucleotides: 6. DNA for the CDR3: TGTGCCAGCGGACTAGCCCCGAACAATGAGCAGTTCTTC. This gives the protein CASGLAPNNEQFF.

The chain couples TRBV29-1 to TRBJ1-1, with D tentatively TRBD1 (5 bases). Trimming removed 6 bases at V and 0 bases at J, with 11 bases between. This CDR3 is 13 amino acids long. The germline V gene encodes CDR1 SQVTM and CDR2 ANQGSEA. The CDR3 sequence: CSVLQVLNTEAFF. As DNA, the CDR3 is TGCAGCGTCCTACAGGTTTTGAACACTGAAGCTTTCTTT.

J is TRBJ2-1 and V is TRBV4-2, with TRBD1 matching 10 bases. Per the germline V gene, CDR1 is LGHNA and CDR2 is YNFKEQ. The V segment lost 4 bases and the J segment 3 bases; nucleotides outside the gene matches: 6. The CDR3 spans 16 residues. CDR3 sequence (DNA): TGTGCCAGCAGCCGCCCGGGACAGGGGATCTACAATGAGCAGTTCTTC. Translated: CASSRPGQGIYNEQFF.

V is TRBV28 and J is TRBJ2-3; 7 nucleotides line up with TRBD2. Germline-derived CDR1 and CDR2 are MDHEN and SYDVKM. This CDR3 comprises 16 residues. V was pared by 5 bases and J by 4 bases, with 12 bases of the junction left unmatched. In DNA, the CDR3 is TGTGCCAGCAGTCGCCGACGGGCTAGCGGAGCAGATACGCAGTATTTT. Translation gives CASSRRRASGADTQYF.

The V and J genes are TRBV7-2 and TRBJ1-5, with TRBD1 identical over 11 bases. The length of the CDR3 is 15 residues. The germline gives CDR1 SGHTA, CDR2 FQGNSA. The V gene end was trimmed by 5 bases and the J gene end by 7 bases; junction bases not matched to a gene: 7. This chain's CDR3 is CASSEGTGGRQPQHF. Written as DNA, the CDR3 is TGTGCCAGCAGCGAGGGGACAGGGGGGCGCCAGCCCCAGCATTTT.

This clonotype was counted once. The chain couples TRBV7-8 to TRBJ2-3; D unclear. The CDR3 covers 16 residues. Germline CDR1 SGHVS, CDR2 FQNEAQ. V lost 5 bases and J 1 base, leaving 16 bases between the germline ends. The CDR3, as DNA: TGTGCCAGCAGCGCTCGAGCAGTCCGTGGCACAGATACGCAGTATTTT. Its translation is CASSARAVRGTDTQYF.

This chain links TRBV6-2 or TRBV6-3 with TRBJ2-6; D remains unclear. The CDR3 contains 14 residues. CDR1 MNHEY and CDR2 SVGEGT come from the germline V gene. Trimming took off 4 bases at V and 4 bases at J, with 8 bases between the two ends. The CDR3 is CASSWFSGANVLTF. The CDR3 DNA is TGTGCCAGCAGTTGGTTTTCCGGGGCCAACGTCCTGACTTTC.